The present entry profiles one TCR beta chain with its context. These data are taken from a study of technical replicates of blood from a few donors. J gave up 6 bases and V 1 base, and 4 bases lay outside the gene matches. The CDR3 has 14 amino acids. Germline V CDR1 and CDR2: SEHNR, FQNEAQ (reference sequence). The data were produced by immunoSEQ multiplex PCR, yet TCRdb's version contains in-frame clones alone and is incomplete. The table includes about 79,000 clones, more than 85% detected once. This receptor was taken from a human donor in good health. Some clones in this sample may be carry-over from other donors' samples. What was sequenced was T cells isolated from PBMCs. The gene calls are TRBV7-9 and TRBJ2-3, with TRBD2 matching 7 bases. In DNA, the CDR3 is TGTGCCAGCAGCTTAGGTCGGGAGGCGGATACGCAGTATTTT. Encoded protein: CASSLGREADTQYF. Combining the CDR3 with reference TRBV7-9 and TRBJ2-3 gives the whole variable domain DTGVSQNPRHKITKRGQNVTFRCDPISEHNRLYWYRQTLGQGPEFLTYFQNEAQLEKSRLLSDRFSAERPKGSFSTLEIQRTEQGDSAMYLCASSLGREADTQYFGPGTRLTVL.